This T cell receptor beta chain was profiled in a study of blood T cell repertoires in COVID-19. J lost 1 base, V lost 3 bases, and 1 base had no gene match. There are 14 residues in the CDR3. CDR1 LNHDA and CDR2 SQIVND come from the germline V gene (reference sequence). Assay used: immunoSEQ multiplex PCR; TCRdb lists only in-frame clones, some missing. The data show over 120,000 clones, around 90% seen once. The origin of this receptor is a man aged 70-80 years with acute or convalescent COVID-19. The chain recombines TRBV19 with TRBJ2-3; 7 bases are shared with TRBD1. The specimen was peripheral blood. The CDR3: CASSMTGRTDTQYF. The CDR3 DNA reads TGTGCCAGTAGTATGACAGGGCGCACAGATACGCAGTATTTT.